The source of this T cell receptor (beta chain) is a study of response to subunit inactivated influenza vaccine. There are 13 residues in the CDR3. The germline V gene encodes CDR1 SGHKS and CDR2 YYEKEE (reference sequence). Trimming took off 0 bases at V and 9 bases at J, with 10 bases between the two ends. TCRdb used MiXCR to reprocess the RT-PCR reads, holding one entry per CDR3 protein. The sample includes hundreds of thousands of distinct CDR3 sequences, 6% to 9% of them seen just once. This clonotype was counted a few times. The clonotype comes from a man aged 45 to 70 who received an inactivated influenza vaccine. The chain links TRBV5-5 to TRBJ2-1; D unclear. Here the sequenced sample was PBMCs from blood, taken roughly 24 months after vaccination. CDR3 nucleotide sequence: TGTGCCAGCAGCTTGGAAAGCGTTAGTGAGCAGTTCTTC. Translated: CASSLESVSEQFF.